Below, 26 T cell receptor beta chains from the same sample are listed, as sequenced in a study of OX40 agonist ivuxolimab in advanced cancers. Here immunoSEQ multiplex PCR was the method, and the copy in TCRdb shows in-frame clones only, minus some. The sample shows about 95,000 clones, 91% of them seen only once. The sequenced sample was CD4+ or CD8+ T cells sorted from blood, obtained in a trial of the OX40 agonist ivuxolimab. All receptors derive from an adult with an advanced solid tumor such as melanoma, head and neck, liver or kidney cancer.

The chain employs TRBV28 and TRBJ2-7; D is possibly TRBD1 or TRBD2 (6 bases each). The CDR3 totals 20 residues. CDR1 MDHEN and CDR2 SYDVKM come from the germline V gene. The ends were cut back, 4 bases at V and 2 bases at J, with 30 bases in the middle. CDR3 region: CASSSLPGAGSLGGAYEQYF. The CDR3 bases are TGTGCCAGCAGTTCCCTACCCGGGGCGGGGTCATTAGGGGGAGCCTACGAGCAGTACTTC. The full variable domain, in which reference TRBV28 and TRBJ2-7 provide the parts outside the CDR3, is DVKVTQSSRYLVKRTGEKVFLECVQDMDHENMFWYRQDPGLGLRLIYFSYDVKMKEKGDIPEGYSVSREKKERFSLILESASTNQTSMYLCASSSLPGAGSLGGAYEQYFGPGTRLTVT.

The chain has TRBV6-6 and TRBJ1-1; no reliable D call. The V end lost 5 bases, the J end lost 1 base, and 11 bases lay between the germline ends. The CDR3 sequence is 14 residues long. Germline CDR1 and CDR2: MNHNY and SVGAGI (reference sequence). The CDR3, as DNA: TGTGCCAGCAGTACCCTGGGGAGGAACACTGAAGCTTTCTTT. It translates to CASSTLGRNTEAFF.

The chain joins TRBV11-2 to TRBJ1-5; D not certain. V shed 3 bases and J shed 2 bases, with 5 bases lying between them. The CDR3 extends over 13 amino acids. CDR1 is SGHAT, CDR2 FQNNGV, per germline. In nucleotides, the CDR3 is TGTGCCAGCAGCTTGATCGGCAATCAGCCCCAGCATTTT. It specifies CASSLIGNQPQHF.

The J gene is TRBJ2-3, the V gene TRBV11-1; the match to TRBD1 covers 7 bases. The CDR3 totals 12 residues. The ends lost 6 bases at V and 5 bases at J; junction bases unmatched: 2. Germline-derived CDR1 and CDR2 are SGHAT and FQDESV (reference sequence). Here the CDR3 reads CASRRQGDTQYF. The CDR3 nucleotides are TGTGCCAGCAGGAGACAGGGAGATACGCAGTATTTT.

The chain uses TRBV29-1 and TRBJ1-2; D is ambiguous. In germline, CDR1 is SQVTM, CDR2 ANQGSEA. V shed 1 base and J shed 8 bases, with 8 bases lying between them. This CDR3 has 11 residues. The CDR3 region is CSVEGTGGYTF. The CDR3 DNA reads TGCAGCGTTGAAGGGACTGGGGGCTACACCTTC.

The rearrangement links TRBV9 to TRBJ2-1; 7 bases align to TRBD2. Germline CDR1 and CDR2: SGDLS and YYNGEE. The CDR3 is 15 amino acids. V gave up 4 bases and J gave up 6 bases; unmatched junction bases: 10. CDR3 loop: CASSPRGEMVNEQFF. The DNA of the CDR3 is TGTGCCAGCAGCCCCCGGGGGGAGATGGTCAATGAGCAGTTCTTC.

The CDR3 coding sequence is TGTGCCACCAGCAGATCCCTCACGGTAGGAGAGCAGTTCTTC. It translates to CATSRSLTVGEQFF. The rearrangement links TRBV15 to TRBJ2-1; no reliable D call. The CDR3 is 14 residues long. V lost 2 bases, J lost 10 bases, and 15 bases lay in between. CDR1 is LNHNV and CDR2 is YYDKDF in the germline V gene (reference sequence).

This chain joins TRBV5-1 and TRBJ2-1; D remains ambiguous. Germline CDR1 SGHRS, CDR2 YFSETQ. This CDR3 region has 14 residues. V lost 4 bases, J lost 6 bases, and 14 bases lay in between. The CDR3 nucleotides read TGCGCCAGCAGCCCGGTACGCGGAGTCAATGAGCAGTTCTTC. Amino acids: CASSPVRGVNEQFF.

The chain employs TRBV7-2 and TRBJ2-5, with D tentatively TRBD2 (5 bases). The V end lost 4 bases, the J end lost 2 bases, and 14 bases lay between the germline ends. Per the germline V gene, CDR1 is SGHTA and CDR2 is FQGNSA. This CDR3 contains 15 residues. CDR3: CASSSIRGSQETQYF. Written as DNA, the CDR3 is TGTGCCAGCAGCTCGATCCGGGGATCACAAGAGACCCAGTACTTC.

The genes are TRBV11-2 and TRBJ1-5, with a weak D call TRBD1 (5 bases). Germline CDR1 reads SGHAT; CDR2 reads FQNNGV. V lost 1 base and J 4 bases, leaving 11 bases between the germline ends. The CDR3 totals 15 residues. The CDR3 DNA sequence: TGTGCCAGCAGCTTAGGTGCTGGGACTAATCAGCCCCAGCATTTT. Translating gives CASSLGAGTNQPQHF.

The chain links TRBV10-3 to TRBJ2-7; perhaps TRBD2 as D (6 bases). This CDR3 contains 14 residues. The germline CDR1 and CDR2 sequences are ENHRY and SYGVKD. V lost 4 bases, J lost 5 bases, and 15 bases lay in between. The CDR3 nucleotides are TGTGCCATCAGTGTAGGGACTTCTGGGGACGAGCAGTACTTC. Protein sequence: CAISVGTSGDEQYF.

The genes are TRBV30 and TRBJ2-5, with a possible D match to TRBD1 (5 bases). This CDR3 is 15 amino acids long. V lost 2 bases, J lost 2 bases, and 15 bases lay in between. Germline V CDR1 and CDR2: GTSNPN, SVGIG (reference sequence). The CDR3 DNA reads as TGTGCCTGGAGTCGTACCTTAGCAGGGCAAGAGACCCAGTACTTC. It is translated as CAWSRTLAGQETQYF.

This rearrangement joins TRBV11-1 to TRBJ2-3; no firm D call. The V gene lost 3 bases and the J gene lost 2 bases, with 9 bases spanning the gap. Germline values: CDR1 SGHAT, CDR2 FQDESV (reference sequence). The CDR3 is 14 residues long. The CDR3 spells CASSLSQVTDTQYF. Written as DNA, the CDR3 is TGTGCCAGCAGCTTGAGTCAGGTCACAGATACGCAGTATTTT.

CDR3 sequence: CASSLADRLNTEAFF. CDR3 DNA sequence: TGTGCCAGCAGCTTGGCTGACAGATTGAACACTGAAGCTTTCTTT. The V and J genes are TRBV5-4 and TRBJ1-1, with D maybe TRBD1 (5 bases). This CDR3 comprises 15 residues. V gave up 0 bases and J gave up 0 bases, with 9 bases separating them. From germline, CDR1 is SGHNT and CDR2 YYREEE (reference sequence).

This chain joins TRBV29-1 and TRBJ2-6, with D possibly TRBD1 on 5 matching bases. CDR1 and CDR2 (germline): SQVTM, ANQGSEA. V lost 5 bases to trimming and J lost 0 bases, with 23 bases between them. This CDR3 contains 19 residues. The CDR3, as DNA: TGCAGCGTTTGGGCCGCGCACAGGATATTGATCTCTGGGGCCAACGTCCTGACTTTC. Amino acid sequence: CSVWAAHRILISGANVLTF.

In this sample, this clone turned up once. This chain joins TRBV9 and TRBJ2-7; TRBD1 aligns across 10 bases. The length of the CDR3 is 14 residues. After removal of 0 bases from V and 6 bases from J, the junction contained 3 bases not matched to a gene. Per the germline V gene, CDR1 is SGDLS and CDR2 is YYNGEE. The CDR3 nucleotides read TGTGCCAGCAGCGTAGGGACAGGGGGAGCCGAGCAGTACTTC. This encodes CASSVGTGGAEQYF.

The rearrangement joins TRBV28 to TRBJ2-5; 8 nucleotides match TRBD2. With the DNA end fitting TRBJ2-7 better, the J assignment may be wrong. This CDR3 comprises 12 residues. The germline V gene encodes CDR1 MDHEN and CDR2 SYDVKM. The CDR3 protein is CASSGLGREQYF. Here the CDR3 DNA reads TGTGCCAGCTCGGGACTAGGTCGCGAGCAGTACTTC.

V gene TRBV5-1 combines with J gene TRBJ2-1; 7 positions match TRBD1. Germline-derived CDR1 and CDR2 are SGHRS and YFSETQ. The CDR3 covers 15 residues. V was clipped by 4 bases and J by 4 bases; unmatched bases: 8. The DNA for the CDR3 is TGCGCCAGCAGCCGGGCCGGGACAGCATACAATGAGCAGTTCTTC. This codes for CASSRAGTAYNEQFF.

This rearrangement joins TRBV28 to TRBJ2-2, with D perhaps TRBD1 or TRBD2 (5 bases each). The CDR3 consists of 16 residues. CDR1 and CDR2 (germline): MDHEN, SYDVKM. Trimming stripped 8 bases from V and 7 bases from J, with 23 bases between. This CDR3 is CASRSPGQGRSGELFF. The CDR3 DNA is TGTGCCAGCCGCTCTCCGGGGCAGGGAAGGAGCGGGGAGCTGTTTTTT.

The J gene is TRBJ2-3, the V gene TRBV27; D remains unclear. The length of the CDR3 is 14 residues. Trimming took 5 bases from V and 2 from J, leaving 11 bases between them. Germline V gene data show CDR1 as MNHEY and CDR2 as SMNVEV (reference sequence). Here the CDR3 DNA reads TGTGCCAGCAGTACTATTTCTACCACAGATACGCAGTATTTT. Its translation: CASSTISTTDTQYF.

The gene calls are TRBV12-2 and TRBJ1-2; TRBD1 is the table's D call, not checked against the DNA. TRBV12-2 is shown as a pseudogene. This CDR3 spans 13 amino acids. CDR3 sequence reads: CASRFMGRDGYTF. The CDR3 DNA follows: TGTGCAAGTCGCTTTATGGGGCGCGATGGCTACACCTTC.

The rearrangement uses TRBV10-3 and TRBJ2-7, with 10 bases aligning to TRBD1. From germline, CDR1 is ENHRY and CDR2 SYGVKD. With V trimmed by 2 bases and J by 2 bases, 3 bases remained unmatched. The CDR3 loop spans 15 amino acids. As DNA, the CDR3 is TGTGCCATCAGTGAGGGGACAGGGGCTACCTACGAGCAGTACTTC. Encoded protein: CAISEGTGATYEQYF.

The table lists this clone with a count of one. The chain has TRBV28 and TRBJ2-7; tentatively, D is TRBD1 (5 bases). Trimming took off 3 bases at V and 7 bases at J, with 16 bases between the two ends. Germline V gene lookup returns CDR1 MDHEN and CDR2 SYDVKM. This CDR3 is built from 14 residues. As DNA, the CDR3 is TGTGCCAGCAGTTTTTCCCCCCAGGGTAGAGAGCAGTACTTC. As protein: CASSFSPQGREQYF.

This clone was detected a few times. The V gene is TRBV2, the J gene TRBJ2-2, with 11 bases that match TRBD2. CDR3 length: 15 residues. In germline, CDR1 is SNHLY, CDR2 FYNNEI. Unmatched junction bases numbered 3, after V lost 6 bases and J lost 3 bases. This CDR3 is CASRGTSGHTGELFF. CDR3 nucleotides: TGTGCCAGCAGAGGGACTAGCGGACACACCGGGGAGCTGTTTTTT.

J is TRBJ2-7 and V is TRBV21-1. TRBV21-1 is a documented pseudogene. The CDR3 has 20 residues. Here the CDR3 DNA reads TGTGCCAGCAGCAAAGCGCTACCACGGCTATCCGACGAAGTACCCTACGAGCAGTACTTC. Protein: CASSKALPRLSDEVPYEQYF.

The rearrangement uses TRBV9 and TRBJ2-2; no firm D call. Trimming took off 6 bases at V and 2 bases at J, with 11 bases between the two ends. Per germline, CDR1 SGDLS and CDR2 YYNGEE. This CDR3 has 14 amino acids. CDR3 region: CASKRSLNTGELFF. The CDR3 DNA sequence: TGTGCCAGCAAAAGGAGTCTTAACACCGGGGAGCTGTTTTTT.